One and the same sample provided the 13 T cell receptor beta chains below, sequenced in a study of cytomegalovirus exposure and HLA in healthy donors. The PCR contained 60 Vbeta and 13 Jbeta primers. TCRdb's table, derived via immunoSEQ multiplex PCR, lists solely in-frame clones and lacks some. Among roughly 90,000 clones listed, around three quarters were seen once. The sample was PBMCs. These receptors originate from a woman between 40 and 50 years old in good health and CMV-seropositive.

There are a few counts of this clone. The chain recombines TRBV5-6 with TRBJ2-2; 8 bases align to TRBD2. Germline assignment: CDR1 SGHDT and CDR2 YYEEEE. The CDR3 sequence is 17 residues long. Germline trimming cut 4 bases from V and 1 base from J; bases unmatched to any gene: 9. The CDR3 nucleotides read TGTGCCAGCAGCACCGCCTCTAGCGGGCGGAACACCGGGGAGCTGTTTTTT. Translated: CASSTASSGRNTGELFF. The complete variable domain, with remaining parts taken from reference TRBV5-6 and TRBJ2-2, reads DAGVTQSPTHLIKTRGQQVTLRCSPKSGHDTVSWYQQALGQGPQFIFQYYEEEERQRGNFPDRFSGHQFPNYSSELNVNALLLGDSALYLCASSTASSGRNTGELFFGEGSRLTVL.

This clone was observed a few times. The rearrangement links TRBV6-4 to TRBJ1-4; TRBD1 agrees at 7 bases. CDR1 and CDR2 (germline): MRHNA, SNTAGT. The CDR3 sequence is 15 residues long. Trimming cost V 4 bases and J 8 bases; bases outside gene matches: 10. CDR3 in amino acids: CASSAKQGQWEKLFF. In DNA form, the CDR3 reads TGTGCCAGCAGTGCCAAACAGGGGCAATGGGAAAAACTGTTTTTT.

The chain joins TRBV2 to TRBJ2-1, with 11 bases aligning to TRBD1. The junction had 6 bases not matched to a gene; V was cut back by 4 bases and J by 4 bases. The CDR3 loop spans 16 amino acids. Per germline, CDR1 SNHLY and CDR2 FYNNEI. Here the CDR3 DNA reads TGTGCCAGCAGTGGGGGGGACAGGGGGAGTTACAATGAGCAGTTCTTC. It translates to CASSGGDRGSYNEQFF.

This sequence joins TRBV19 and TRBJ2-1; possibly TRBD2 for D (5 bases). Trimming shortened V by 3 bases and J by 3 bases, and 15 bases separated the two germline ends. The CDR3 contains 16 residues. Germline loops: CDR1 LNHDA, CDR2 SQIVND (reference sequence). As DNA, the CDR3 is TGTGCCAGTAGTATTGACACCCGAGGGATCTACAATGAGCAGTTCTTC. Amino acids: CASSIDTRGIYNEQFF.

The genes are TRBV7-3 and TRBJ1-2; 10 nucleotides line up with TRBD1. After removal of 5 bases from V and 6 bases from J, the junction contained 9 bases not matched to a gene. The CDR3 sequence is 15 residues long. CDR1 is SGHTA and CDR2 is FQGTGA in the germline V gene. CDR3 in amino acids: CASSLTGGAWDGYTF. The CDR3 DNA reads TGTGCCAGCAGCCTGACAGGGGGCGCGTGGGATGGCTACACCTTC.

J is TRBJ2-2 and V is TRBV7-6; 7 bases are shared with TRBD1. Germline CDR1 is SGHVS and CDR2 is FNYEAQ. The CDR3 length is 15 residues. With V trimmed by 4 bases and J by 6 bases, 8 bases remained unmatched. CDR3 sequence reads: CASSSRQGLAGELFF. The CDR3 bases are TGTGCCAGCAGCTCCCGACAGGGCCTAGCCGGGGAGCTGTTTTTT.

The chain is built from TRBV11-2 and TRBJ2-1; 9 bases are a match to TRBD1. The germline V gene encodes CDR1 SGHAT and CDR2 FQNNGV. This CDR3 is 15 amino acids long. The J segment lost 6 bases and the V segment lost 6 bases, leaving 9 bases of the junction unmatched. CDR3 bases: TGTGCCAGCAGTGAAACAGGGGGCGCCCTCAATGAGCAGTTCTTC. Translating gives CASSETGGALNEQFF.

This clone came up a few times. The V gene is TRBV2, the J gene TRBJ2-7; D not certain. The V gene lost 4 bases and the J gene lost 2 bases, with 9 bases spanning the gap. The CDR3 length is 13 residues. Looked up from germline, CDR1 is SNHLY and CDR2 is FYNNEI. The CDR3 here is CASSVSYTYEQYF. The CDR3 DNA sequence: TGTGCCAGCAGTGTGAGCTATACCTACGAGCAGTACTTC.

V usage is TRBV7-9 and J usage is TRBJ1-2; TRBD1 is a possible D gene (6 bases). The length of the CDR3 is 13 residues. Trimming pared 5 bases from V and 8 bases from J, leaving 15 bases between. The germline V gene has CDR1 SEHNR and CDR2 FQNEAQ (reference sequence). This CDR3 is CASSQIQGLGYTF. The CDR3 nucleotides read TGTGCCAGCAGCCAAATACAGGGCTTAGGCTACACCTTC.

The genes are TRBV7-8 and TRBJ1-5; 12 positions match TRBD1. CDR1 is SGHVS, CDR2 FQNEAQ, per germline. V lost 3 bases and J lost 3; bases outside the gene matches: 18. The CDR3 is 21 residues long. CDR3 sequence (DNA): TGTGCCAGCAGCTTGCTCAGAACCGGGACAGGGGGCCTTCTCCCCAATCAGCCCCAGCATTTT. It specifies CASSLLRTGTGGLLPNQPQHF.

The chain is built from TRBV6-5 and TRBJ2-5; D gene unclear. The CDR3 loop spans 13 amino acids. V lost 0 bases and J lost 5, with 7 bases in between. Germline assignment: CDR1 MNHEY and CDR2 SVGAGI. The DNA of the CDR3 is TGTGCCAGCAGTTACTCGCCTAGTGAGACCCAGTACTTC. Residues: CASSYSPSETQYF.

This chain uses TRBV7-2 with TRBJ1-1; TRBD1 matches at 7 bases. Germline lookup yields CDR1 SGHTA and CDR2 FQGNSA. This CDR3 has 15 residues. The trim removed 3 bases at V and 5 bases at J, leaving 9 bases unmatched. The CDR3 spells CASSFEGQVGTEAFF. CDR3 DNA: TGTGCCAGCAGCTTTGAAGGACAGGTAGGAACTGAAGCTTTCTTT.

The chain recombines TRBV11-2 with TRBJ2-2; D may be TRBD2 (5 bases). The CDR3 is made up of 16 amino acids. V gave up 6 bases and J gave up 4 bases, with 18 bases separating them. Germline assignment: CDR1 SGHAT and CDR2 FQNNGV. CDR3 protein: CASSQTQRSFTGELFF. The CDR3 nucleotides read TGTGCCAGCAGTCAGACTCAGCGGAGCTTCACCGGGGAGCTGTTTTTT.